This passage covers 3 T cell receptor beta chains from one sample sequenced in a study of T cell changes during pregnancy in multiple sclerosis. This table comes from immunoSEQ multiplex PCR, and its TCRdb copy is limited to in-frame clones, with some not included. Found here are about 54,000 clones, about 91% of them singletons; the top ten hold about 1.2%. Sequencing used peripheral blood, obtained after pregnancy. These receptors were obtained from a female donor in good health, enrolled as a control in a pregnancy study.

The V gene is TRBV7-9, the J gene TRBJ2-3; 9 bases line up with TRBD2. The CDR3 extends over 15 amino acids. CDR1 and CDR2 from the germline V gene are SEHNR and FQNEAQ (reference sequence). V was clipped by 2 bases and J by 1 base; unmatched bases: 1. The CDR3 spells CASSLRLAGTDTQYF. The CDR3 bases are TGTGCCAGCAGCTTAAGACTAGCGGGCACAGATACGCAGTATTTT.

The chain employs TRBV6-5 and TRBJ1-2, with D hard to call. CDR1 and CDR2 (germline): MNHEY, SVGAGI. V dropped 6 bases and J dropped 8 bases, with 13 bases sitting between them. This CDR3 is built from 12 residues. CDR3 sequence: CASRSGLGGYTF. The CDR3 DNA reads as TGTGCCAGCAGGTCTGGACTTGGCGGCTACACCTTC.

Worth noting for this clone: Within the sample, other DNA sequences also encode this same CDR3. The J gene is TRBJ1-6, the V gene TRBV7-9, with TRBD1 matching over 7 bases. The germline V gene encodes CDR1 SEHNR and CDR2 FQNEAQ (reference sequence). The CDR3 sequence is 12 residues long. Trimming at V came to 6 bases and at J to 9 bases, leaving 2 bases not matched to a gene. The CDR3 DNA sequence: TGTGCCAGCAGTCGACAGGGTTCACCCCTCCACTTT. This sequence encodes CASSRQGSPLHF.